This TCR beta chain derives from a study of blood T cell repertoires in COVID-19. Across the study: The United States, Italy and Spain provided the acute and convalescent COVID-19 samples. T cells, B-cell-depleted T cells, or PBMCs supplied cDNA or gDNA.

Generated by immunoSEQ multiplex PCR, the TCRdb table keeps only in-frame clones and is missing some. Found here are more than 250,000 clones, roughly 90% of them singletons; the top ten hold around 6.6%. Germline lookup yields CDR1 SEHNR and CDR2 FQNEAQ (reference sequence). Trimming at V came to 4 bases and at J to 6 bases, leaving 13 bases not matched to a gene. The CDR3 runs 17 residues. Sample: peripheral blood. The clonotype originates from a man younger than 30 who had recovered from COVID-19. J is TRBJ2-7 and V is TRBV7-9, with 12 bases that match TRBD1. As DNA, the CDR3 is TGTGCCAGCAGCTACGTCCCGGGACAGGGGGCTATGGGCGAGCAGTACTTC. The encoded protein is CASSYVPGQGAMGEQYF.